The 3 T cell receptor beta chains below all came from one sample that was sequenced in a study of shared clonotypes between healthy human individuals. TCRdb's copy holds only in-frame clones and misses some; the assay was immunoSEQ multiplex PCR. The data hold roughly 2.2 million clones, with about 92% observed a single time. Sequencing input: naive CD4+ T cells from PBMCs. Subset of the sample: CD45RA+ positively selected. These TCRs come from a young man in good health. Some clones in this sample may be carry-over from other donors' samples.

The rearrangement uses TRBV9 and TRBJ2-3; 9 bases agree with TRBD2. The CDR3 has 16 residues. CDR1 is SGDLS and CDR2 is YYNGEE in the germline V gene. V shed 2 bases and J 3 bases; nucleotides not matched to a gene: 7. CDR3 DNA: TGTGCCAGCAGCGTTTCCTCCAGCGGGAGGACAGATACGCAGTATTTT. Its translation: CASSVSSSGRTDTQYF.

This rearrangement joins TRBV9 to TRBJ2-1; D is unresolved. V was trimmed by 3 bases and J by 15 bases, leaving 19 bases between them. This CDR3 contains 13 residues. In germline, CDR1 is SGDLS, CDR2 YYNGEE. The CDR3 DNA follows: TGTGCCAGCAGCGGGATCGACCCCTCAGATCGGTTCTTC. It is translated as CASSGIDPSDRFF.

Only one count was recorded for this clone. CDR3 nucleotides: TGTGCCAGCAGTGACCAAAAGGCCCTCTTTCCGGGCTACACCTTC. It translates to CASSDQKALFPGYTF. The rearrangement links TRBV6-4 to TRBJ1-2; unclear D gene. Trimming pared 2 bases from V and 8 bases from J, leaving 18 bases between. From germline, CDR1 is MRHNA and CDR2 SNTAGT. The CDR3 has 15 residues.